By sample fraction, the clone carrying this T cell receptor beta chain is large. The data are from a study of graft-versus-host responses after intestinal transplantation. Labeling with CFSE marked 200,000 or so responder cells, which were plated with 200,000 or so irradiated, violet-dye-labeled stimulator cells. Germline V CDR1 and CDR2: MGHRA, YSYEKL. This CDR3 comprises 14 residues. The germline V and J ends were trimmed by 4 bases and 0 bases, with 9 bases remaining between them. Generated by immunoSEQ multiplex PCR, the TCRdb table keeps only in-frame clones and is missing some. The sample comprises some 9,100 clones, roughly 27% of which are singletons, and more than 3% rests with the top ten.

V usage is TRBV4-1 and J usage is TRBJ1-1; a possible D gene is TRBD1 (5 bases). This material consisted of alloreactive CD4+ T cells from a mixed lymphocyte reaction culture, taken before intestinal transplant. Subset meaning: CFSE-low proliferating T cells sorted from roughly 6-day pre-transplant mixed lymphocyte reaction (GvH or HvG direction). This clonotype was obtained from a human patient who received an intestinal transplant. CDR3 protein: CASSRTDMNTEAFF. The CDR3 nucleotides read TGCGCCAGCAGCCGGACGGACATGAACACTGAAGCTTTCTTT.